The sequence of this T cell receptor (beta chain) was determined in a study of T cell clonality in common variable immunodeficiency. Whole-study results and caveats: Common variable immunodeficiency TCR beta sequences reportedly had fewer deletions and N-nucleotide insertions.

This clone showed up just a few times. Its antigen is undetermined. Read sequence stops 3 residues before the CDR3 end, and the germline J gene provides the missing end. Assay used: immunoSEQ multiplex PCR; TCRdb lists only in-frame clones, some missing. Listed for the sample are approximately 21,000 clones, none seen a single time. There are 12 residues in the CDR3. CDR1 and CDR2 (germline): WSHSY, SAAADI. V and J are TRBV10-2 and TRBJ1-1; 8 nucleotides agree with TRBD1. Sequenced input: peripheral blood mononuclear cells. This TCR derives from a human donor with common variable immunodeficiency. This CDR3 reads CASRDRDTGAFF. The CDR3 DNA, read in part, is TGCGCCAGCAGGGACAGGGATACGGGG.